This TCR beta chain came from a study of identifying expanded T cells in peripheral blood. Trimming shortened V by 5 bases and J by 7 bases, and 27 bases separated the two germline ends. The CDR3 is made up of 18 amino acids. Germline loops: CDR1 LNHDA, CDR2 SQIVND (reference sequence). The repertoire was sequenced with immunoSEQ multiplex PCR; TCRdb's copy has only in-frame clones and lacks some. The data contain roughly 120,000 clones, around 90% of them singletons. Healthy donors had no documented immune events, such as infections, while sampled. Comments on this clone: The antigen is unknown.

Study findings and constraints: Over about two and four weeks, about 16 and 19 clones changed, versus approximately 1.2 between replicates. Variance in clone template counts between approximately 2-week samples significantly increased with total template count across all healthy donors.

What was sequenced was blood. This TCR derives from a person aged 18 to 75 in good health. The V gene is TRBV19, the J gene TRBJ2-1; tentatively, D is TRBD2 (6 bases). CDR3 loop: CASSPTRNTGGGGNEQFF. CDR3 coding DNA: TGTGCCAGTAGTCCAACTCGAAACACAGGAGGAGGAGGGAATGAGCAGTTCTTC. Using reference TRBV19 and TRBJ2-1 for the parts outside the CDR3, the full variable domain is DGGITQSPKYLFRKEGQNVTLSCEQNLNHDAMYWYRQDPGQGLRLIYYSQIVNDFQKGDIAEGYSVSREKKESFPLTVTSAQKNPTAFYLCASSPTRNTGGGGNEQFFGPGTRLTVL.